This TCR beta chain appears in the sequencing data of a study of a mutant IDH1 vaccine in newly diagnosed glioma. Sequencing was performed with immunoSEQ multiplex PCR; in TCRdb, only in-frame clones are kept and a portion is missing. The sample holds roughly 72,000 clones, roughly nine tenths seen once. The time point is: week 5, during vaccination. Topical imiquimod was applied with each vaccine dose, which held 300 ug of mutant IDH1 20-mer peptide. Trimming at V came to 5 bases and at J to 0 bases, leaving 7 bases not matched to a gene. The germline CDR1 and CDR2 sequences are SQVTM and ANQGSEA. This CDR3 has 15 amino acids. Points on this clone: What it binds is unknown.

Sequenced here: PBMCs, sampled from a glioma patient whose treatment included an IDH1 peptide vaccine. The chain employs TRBV29-1 and TRBJ1-3, with 7 bases lining up with TRBD1. This clonotype was sampled from a woman between 50 and 59 years old with glioma. The CDR3 protein is CSVSPGQNSGNTIYF. CDR3 sequence (DNA): TGCAGCGTTTCCCCGGGACAGAACTCTGGAAACACCATATATTTT.